The T cell receptor (beta chain) described here comes from a study of regulatory and conventional T cells in RAG deficiency. Whole-study findings and limits: Treg unique TCR beta sequences were about 100-fold fewer in Omenn syndrome and CID/AS patients than controls. Shannon entropy was markedly lower and Simpson indices higher in RAG-deficient patients than control T-cell subsets. Patient subsets had shorter CDR3s; Omenn Treg-Tconv overlap exceeded 75%.

The table came from immunoSEQ multiplex PCR; TCRdb's copy has only in-frame clones and leaves some out. The sample lists several thousand clones, approximately 94% occurring once. As concerns this clone: The antigen remains undetermined.

Regulatory T cells were sorted from blood as CD4+ CD25-high CD127-low cells. Trimming cost V 2 bases and J 7 bases; bases outside gene matches: 1. In germline, CDR1 is SGHVS, CDR2 FNYEAQ. This CDR3 contains 13 residues. These records were also assigned to another study, of regulatory T cells. From that study: Amplification used 52 TRBV primers and 13 TRBJ primers. Patient repertoires had restricted TRB V-J pairs and skewed V and J usage, most in Tregs.

The sequence was collected from a human donor in good health. Material for sequencing was CD127- CD25+ CD4+ Tregs sorted from blood. The genes are TRBV7-6 and TRBJ1-5, with 8 bases that match TRBD1. The CDR3 DNA reads as TGTGCCAGCAGCTTACAGGGGGCGCAGCCCCAGCATTTT. As protein: CASSLQGAQPQHF.